This entry is about one T cell receptor (beta chain). The sample comes from a study of blood T cell repertoires in COVID-19. For the study at large: COVID-19 samples from acute and convalescent phases originated in the United States, Italy and Spain.

Per the original data handling: Amplification from reference gene primers served as the basis for estimated nucleated cell counts. Sequencing was performed with immunoSEQ multiplex PCR; in TCRdb, only in-frame clones are kept and a portion is missing. V, J and clone size reflect that table, while D and trimming were determined from the DNA. The top ten clones hold about 1% of a sample with 95,000 to 150,000 clones, approximately 86% of them seen once. Germline loops: CDR1 MNHEY, CDR2 SVGAGI. This CDR3 comprises 13 residues. V lost 4 bases, J lost 5 bases, and 11 bases lay in between. The clonotype comes from a woman in her fifties or sixties with active or convalescent COVID-19. Sample: peripheral blood. The V call is TRBV6-5, the J call TRBJ1-2; D is uncertain. DNA for the CDR3: TGTGCCAGCAGTTCGGAGGTATCTTATGGCTACACCTTC. The encoded protein is CASSSEVSYGYTF.